Sequencing of this TCR beta chain was carried out in a study of shared clonotypes between healthy human individuals. Study-level points and caveats: Naive CD4 clonotype sharing across several donors was approximately 5%.

The naive CD8 fraction comprised CD45RO-negative cells positively selected for CCR7 and excluded terminally differentiated effector memory CD45RA+ cells. This clone has only one observation. Its specificity is unknown. The CDR3 contains 14 residues. Germline V lookup: CDR1 MNHEY, CDR2 SMNVEV (reference sequence). V shed 6 bases and J 0 bases; nucleotides not matched to a gene: 3. Only in-frame clones appear in the TCRdb table, and some are missing; sequencing was by immunoSEQ multiplex PCR. The sample holds hundreds of thousands of clones, roughly 96% seen once. The chain is built from TRBV27 and TRBJ1-1; 8 nucleotides match TRBD1. The specimen sequenced was naive CD8+ T cells sorted from blood. The TCR was taken from a woman in her 30s in good health. The CDR3 spells CASSGTGLNTEAFF. CDR3 in DNA: TGTGCCAGCAGCGGGACAGGACTGAACACTGAAGCTTTCTTT.